This TCR beta chain stems from a study of early T cells in non-severe SARS-CoV-2 infection. Per germline, CDR1 MNHEY and CDR2 SMNVEV (reference sequence). V shed 0 bases and J shed 3 bases, with 7 bases lying between them. This CDR3 has 14 amino acids. The TCR library protocol was used to attach unique molecular identifiers. These identifiers were attached to individual cDNA molecules. One entry per CDR3 protein results from TCRdb running MiXCR on the 5' RACE reads. The data contain under 80,000 distinct CDR3 sequences, around a tenth of them singletons. This clonotype has ten or more counts. Sequencing was performed on whole blood. The sequence was obtained from an adult who was a healthcare worker with PCR-confirmed SARS-CoV-2 infection or an uninfected control (not recorded which). This rearrangement joins TRBV27 to TRBJ2-3; D not certain. CDR3 bases: TGTGCCAGCAGTTTATCCGGATTTACAGATACGCAGTATTTT. Its translation: CASSLSGFTDTQYF.